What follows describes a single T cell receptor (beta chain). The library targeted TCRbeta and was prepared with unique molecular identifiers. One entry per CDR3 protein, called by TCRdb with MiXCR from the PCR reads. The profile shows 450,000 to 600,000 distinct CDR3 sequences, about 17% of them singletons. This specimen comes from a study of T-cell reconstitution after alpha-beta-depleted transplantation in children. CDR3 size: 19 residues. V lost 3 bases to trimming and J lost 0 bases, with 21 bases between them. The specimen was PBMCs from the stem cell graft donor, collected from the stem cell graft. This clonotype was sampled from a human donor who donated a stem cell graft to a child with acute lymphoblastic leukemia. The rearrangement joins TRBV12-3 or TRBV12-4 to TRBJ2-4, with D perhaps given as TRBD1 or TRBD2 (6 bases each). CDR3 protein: CASSLSRRGLSLAKNIQYF. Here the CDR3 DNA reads TGTGCCAGCAGTTTGTCCCGTCGGGGGCTGTCCTTAGCCAAAAACATTCAGTACTTC.